A single sample gave rise to the 23 T cell receptor beta chains below, sequenced in a study of blood T cell repertoires in COVID-19. Method: immunoSEQ multiplex PCR; TCRdb's copy keeps in-frame clones and lacks some. This table holds around 100,000 clones, 80% to 90% found once. Sequencing used peripheral blood. Receptors originate from a man aged 80 or over with COVID-19, enrolled during active disease.

The V and J genes are TRBV5-6 and TRBJ1-3; 9 positions match TRBD1. Germline CDR1 reads SGHDT; CDR2 reads YYEEEE. The CDR3 extends over 15 amino acids. V was pared by 3 bases and J by 6 bases, with 7 bases of the junction left unmatched. CDR3 DNA: TGTGCCAGCAGCTCCCGGGACAGGGCTCCAAACACCATATATTTT. Its translation: CASSSRDRAPNTIYF. Based on the CDR3 plus reference TRBV5-6 and TRBJ1-3, the full variable domain is DAGVTQSPTHLIKTRGQQVTLRCSPKSGHDTVSWYQQALGQGPQFIFQYYEEEERQRGNFPDRFSGHQFPNYSSELNVNALLLGDSALYLCASSSRDRAPNTIYFGEGSWLTVV.

The chain carries TRBV9 and TRBJ1-3; no definite D call. Looked up from germline, CDR1 is SGDLS and CDR2 is YYNGEE. The CDR3 runs to 14 residues. V was cut by 0 bases and J by 4 bases, with 8 bases left in between. Here the CDR3 DNA reads TGTGCCAGCAGCGTAGAAATGGCCGGAAACACCATATATTTT. Encoded protein: CASSVEMAGNTIYF.

The rearrangement links TRBV21-1 to TRBJ1-1. TRBV21-1 is tagged as a pseudogene. CDR3 length: 12 amino acids. The CDR3: CASIPRVGGAFF. The CDR3 DNA reads as TGTGCCAGCATCCCGAGGGTGGGGGGAGCTTTCTTT.

The genes are TRBV24-1 and TRBJ2-1, with D perhaps TRBD2 (6 bases). Trimming shortened V by 4 bases and J by 6 bases, and 12 bases separated the two germline ends. The germline V gene encodes CDR1 KGHDR and CDR2 SFDVKD. The CDR3 covers 14 residues. The CDR3 region has the DNA TGTGCCACCAGTGAGCCATCTAGCGTCAATGAGCAGTTCTTC. Amino acid sequence: CATSEPSSVNEQFF.

This clone was picked up one time. In nucleotides, the CDR3 is TGTGCCACCAGTGACCCTAGGGGGGGGAAAGAGACCCAGTACTTC. This sequence encodes CATSDPRGGKETQYF. This chain uses TRBV24-1 with TRBJ2-5, with a weak D call TRBD2 (7 bases). This CDR3 region has 15 residues. Between the trimmed V and J ends, which lost 4 bases and 3 bases, there was a span of 14 bases. Per germline, CDR1 KGHDR and CDR2 SFDVKD.

The chain is built from TRBV2 and TRBJ1-4, with D possibly being TRBD1 (5 bases). V dropped 0 bases and J dropped 7 bases, with 15 bases sitting between them. The CDR3 extends over 16 amino acids. Per the germline V gene, CDR1 is SNHLY and CDR2 is FYNNEI. The CDR3 DNA follows: TGTGCCAGCAGTGAAGCAGCGGGGCTCGATATTGAAAAACTGTTTTTT. Its protein is CASSEAAGLDIEKLFF.

This chain connects TRBV5-1 to TRBJ1-3; no clear D gene. The CDR3 runs 15 residues. V was shortened by 0 bases and J by 0 bases, with 7 bases between the two germline ends. The V gene's germline CDR1 is SGHRS and CDR2 YFSETQ. The CDR3 loop reads CASSLGSSSGNTIYF. The CDR3, as DNA: TGCGCCAGCAGCTTGGGTTCTTCCTCTGGAAACACCATATATTTT. The whole variable domain, remainder taken from reference TRBV5-1 and TRBJ1-3, is KAGVTQTPRYLIKTRGQQVTLSCSPISGHRSVSWYQQTPGQGLQFLFEYFSETQRNKGNFPGRFSGRQFSNSRSEMNVSTLELGDSALYLCASSLGSSSGNTIYFGEGSWLTVV.

DNA of the CDR3: TGTGCCAGCAGCACGGCCGGGACTAGGCAAGAGACCCAGTACTTC. This codes for CASSTAGTRQETQYF. This chain uses TRBV7-2 with TRBJ2-5; 8 positions match TRBD2. The ends lost 5 bases at V and 2 bases at J; junction bases unmatched: 7. CDR3 length: 15 amino acids. CDR1 is SGHTA, CDR2 FQGNSA, per germline.

The chain couples TRBV7-9 to TRBJ2-7; D possibly corresponds to TRBD2 (6 bases). V was cut by 5 bases and J by 5 bases, with 16 bases left in between. CDR1 is SEHNR and CDR2 is FQNEAQ in the germline V gene (reference sequence). The CDR3 loop spans 14 amino acids. DNA of the CDR3: TGTGCCAGCAGCCAGCAAGGAGGGTCCCACGAGCAGTACTTC. Amino acids: CASSQQGGSHEQYF.

The J gene is TRBJ1-4, the V gene TRBV2, with no clear D. The CDR3 sequence is 14 residues long. V was shortened by 3 bases and J by 4 bases, with 9 bases between the two germline ends. Germline V CDR1 and CDR2: SNHLY, FYNNEI. The CDR3 DNA reads as TGTGCCAGCAGTGACGTCCGGTTTAATGAAAAACTGTTTTTT. This encodes CASSDVRFNEKLFF.

This rearrangement joins TRBV28 to TRBJ2-7, with D possibly matching TRBD2 (6 bases). CDR1 and CDR2 from the germline V gene are MDHEN and SYDVKM. Trimming took off 6 bases at V and 0 bases at J, with 15 bases between the two ends. There are 15 residues in the CDR3. CDR3 DNA sequence: TGTGCCAGCAGGGCAAGATCGGGGGACTCCTACGAGCAGTACTTC. Amino acids: CASRARSGDSYEQYF.

This rearrangement joins TRBV3-1 (or the pseudogene TRBV3-2) to TRBJ2-7, with TRBD1 matching 9 bases. With V trimmed by 1 base and J by 5 bases, 9 bases remained unmatched. CDR1 is LGHDT and CDR2 is YNNKEL in the germline V gene (reference sequence). This CDR3 is built from 16 residues. CDR3 in DNA: TGTGCCAGCAGCCAAGTCCTATTACAGGGGGCGGACGAGCAGTACTTC. This encodes CASSQVLLQGADEQYF.

The chain joins TRBV14 to TRBJ1-2; 8 nucleotides align to TRBD1. The CDR3 sequence is 15 residues long. CDR1 is SGHDN and CDR2 is FVKESK in the germline V gene. With 1 base clipped from V and 8 bases from J, the junction kept 9 bases outside the gene matches. The chain's CDR3 is CASSQVLATGDGYTF. CDR3 nucleotide sequence: TGTGCCAGCAGCCAAGTTCTTGCGACAGGGGACGGCTACACCTTC.

The CDR3 nucleotides read TGTGCCAGCAGTCCCTACACAGGGGGAGGCACAGATACGCAGTATTTT. Translating gives CASSPYTGGGTDTQYF. The chain uses TRBV2 and TRBJ2-3; 8 nucleotides match TRBD1. The CDR3 runs 16 residues. V dropped 5 bases and J dropped 1; count of bases not matched to a gene: 8. The germline V gene has CDR1 SNHLY and CDR2 FYNNEI.

The chain carries TRBV4-1 and TRBJ1-5, with TRBD1 identical over 8 bases. The length of the CDR3 is 15 residues. Germline loops: CDR1 MGHRA, CDR2 YSYEKL. J gave up 7 bases and V 3 bases, and 8 bases lay outside the gene matches. The CDR3 spells CASSHPDRVGQPQHF. The CDR3 nucleotides are TGCGCCAGCAGCCACCCGGACAGGGTGGGGCAGCCCCAGCATTTT.

The genes are TRBV18 and TRBJ1-1; D remains unclear. V lost 2 bases to trimming and J lost 0 bases, with 10 bases between them. This CDR3 has 15 amino acids. CDR1 KGHSH and CDR2 LQKENI come from the germline V gene. The CDR3 sequence: CASSPEHIMNTEAFF. The DNA for the CDR3 is TGTGCCAGCTCACCAGAGCATATCATGAACACTGAAGCTTTCTTT.

This chain joins TRBV30 and TRBJ1-5, with TRBD1 identical over 9 bases. V trimming: 5 bases; J trimming: 6 bases; junction bases outside the gene matches: 8. Germline CDR1 is GTSNPN and CDR2 is SVGIG (reference sequence). The CDR3 is 14 amino acids. CDR3 DNA: TGTGCCTGGGACATAGGGACAGGGCGTCAGCCCCAGCATTTT. Translation: CAWDIGTGRQPQHF.

J is TRBJ2-2 and V is TRBV11-3; 7 nucleotides match TRBD1. V shed 4 bases, J shed 2 bases, and the junction held 4 bases outside the gene matches. Germline CDR1 and CDR2: SGHNT and YENEEA. This CDR3 region has 15 residues. In nucleotides, the CDR3 is TGTGCCAGCAGCTCAAGGGGGCCAAACACCGGGGAGCTGTTTTTT. Its protein product is CASSSRGPNTGELFF.

This clone showed up just a few times. This chain joins TRBV13 and TRBJ2-7; 12 positions match TRBD1. The germline V gene encodes CDR1 PRHDT and CDR2 FYEKMQ (reference sequence). With 5 bases clipped from V and 4 bases from J, the junction kept 18 bases outside the gene matches. The CDR3 covers 19 residues. CDR3 loop: CASSPGTGGPLGDGYEQYF. The CDR3 nucleotides are TGTGCCAGCAGCCCCGGGACAGGGGGCCCCTTGGGGGATGGGTACGAGCAGTACTTC.

This clone was observed once. The chain links TRBV5-6 to TRBJ2-1; D is possibly TRBD1 (7 bases). The CDR3 is 16 residues long. Trimming took off 4 bases at V and 0 bases at J, with 14 bases between the two ends. The germline V gene has CDR1 SGHDT and CDR2 YYEEEE. CDR3 DNA: TGTGCCAGCAGCGTCGCAGGGGGGCCCTCCTACAATGAGCAGTTCTTC. Translation gives CASSVAGGPSYNEQFF.

This chain connects TRBV27 to TRBJ2-7, with D perhaps TRBD1 (5 bases). This CDR3 is built from 16 residues. Germline V gene data show CDR1 as MNHEY and CDR2 as SMNVEV (reference sequence). V dropped 4 bases and J dropped 0 bases, with 16 bases sitting between them. The CDR3 sequence is CASSSITTDLSYEQYF. The DNA of the CDR3 is TGTGCCAGCAGTTCGATAACGACAGATCTCTCCTACGAGCAGTACTTC.

The rearrangement uses TRBV6-5 and TRBJ2-7, with D hard to call. This CDR3 is 11 amino acids long. The germline V and J ends were trimmed by 5 bases and 3 bases, with 5 bases remaining between them. Germline V gene sequence: CDR1 MNHEY, CDR2 SVGAGI. CDR3 protein: CASSPNYEQYF. CDR3 bases: TGTGCCAGCAGTCCAAACTACGAGCAGTACTTC.

The rearrangement links TRBV6-5 to TRBJ2-7; 9 nucleotides line up with TRBD1. Germline CDR1 and CDR2: MNHEY and SVGAGI. The CDR3 totals 14 residues. The V gene end was trimmed by 6 bases and the J gene end by 4 bases; junction bases not matched to a gene: 7. The CDR3, as DNA: TGTGCCAGCAGCTCCGGGACAGGGCTTTACGAGCAGTACTTC. Translated, it gives CASSSGTGLYEQYF.